This T cell receptor beta chain originates from a study of blood T cell repertoires in COVID-19. Study context: The United States, Italy and Spain were the sources of the acute and convalescent COVID-19 samples. The cDNA or gDNA used as material had been derived from T cells, B-cell-depleted T cells, or PBMCs.

Enrolment of Seattle patients took place during active infection, and they were followed longitudinally. Per the original data handling: Estimates of nucleated cell counts were drawn from the amplification of reference gene primers. Profiled with immunoSEQ multiplex PCR; TCRdb holds only in-frame clones, not every one. The D gene and trimming were derived from the DNA, and the V and J assignments and clone size from that table. This table has 50,000 to 80,000 clones, around four fifths appearing once. This TCR derives from a man aged 60-69 years with COVID-19, enrolled during active disease. Sequencing was done on a sample of peripheral blood.

CDR3 amino acids: CASSDGTGSSNTEAFF. The CDR3 bases are TGTGCCAGCAGCGATGGGACAGGGAGCTCGAACACTGAAGCTTTCTTT. The chain couples TRBV9 to TRBJ1-1; 9 positions agree with TRBD1. J was trimmed by 1 base and V by 3 bases; bases with no gene match: 7. The CDR3 consists of 16 residues. The germline V gene encodes CDR1 SGDLS and CDR2 YYNGEE.